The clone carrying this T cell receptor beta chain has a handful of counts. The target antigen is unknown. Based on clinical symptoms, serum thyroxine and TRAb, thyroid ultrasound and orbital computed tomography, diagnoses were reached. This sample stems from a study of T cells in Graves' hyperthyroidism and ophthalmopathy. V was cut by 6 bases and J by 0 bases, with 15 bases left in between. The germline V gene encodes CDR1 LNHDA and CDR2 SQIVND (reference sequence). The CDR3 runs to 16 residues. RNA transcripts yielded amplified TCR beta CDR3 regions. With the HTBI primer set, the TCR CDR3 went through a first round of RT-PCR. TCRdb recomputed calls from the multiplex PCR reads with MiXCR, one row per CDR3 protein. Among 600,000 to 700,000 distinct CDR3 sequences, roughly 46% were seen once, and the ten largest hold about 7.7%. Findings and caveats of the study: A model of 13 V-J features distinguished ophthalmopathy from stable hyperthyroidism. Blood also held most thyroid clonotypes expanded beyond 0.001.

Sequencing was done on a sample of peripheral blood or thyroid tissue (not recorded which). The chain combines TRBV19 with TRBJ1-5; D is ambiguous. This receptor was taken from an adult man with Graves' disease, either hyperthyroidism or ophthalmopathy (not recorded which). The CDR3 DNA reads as TGTGCCAGTAGCCCGAGGGCCCAGGTTAGCAATCAGCCCCAGCATTTT. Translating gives CASSPRAQVSNQPQHF.